The next 14 T cell receptor beta chains were all read from a single sample in a study of T cell repertoires in cytomegalovirus infection. MiXCR, run by TCRdb on the reads, gives a single entry per CDR3 protein. The sample consists of more than 400,000 distinct CDR3 sequences, 26% of them appearing once. Sequenced sample: PBMCs. Receptors originate from a human donor in good health (CMV status not recorded). Some clones in this sample may be carry-over from other donors' samples.

The V and J genes are TRBV14 and TRBJ2-5; perhaps TRBD2 as D (6 bases). This CDR3 is built from 16 residues. Trimming shortened V by 4 bases and J by 2 bases, and 17 bases separated the two germline ends. Looked up from germline, CDR1 is SGHDN and CDR2 is FVKESK. In DNA, the CDR3 is TGTGCCAGCAGCCCCGGGACTTACTCAGGTCAAGAGACCCAGTACTTC. The encoded protein is CASSPGTYSGQETQYF.

The chain joins TRBV7-9 to TRBJ1-2, with 7 bases fitting TRBD1. Per the germline V gene, CDR1 is SEHNR and CDR2 is FQNEAQ (reference sequence). Trimming cost V 5 bases and J 2 bases; bases outside gene matches: 8. This CDR3 comprises 15 residues. The CDR3 nucleotides are TGTGCCAGCAGCCCCGAGGGACAGCAAAACTATGGCTACACCTTC. Its protein product is CASSPEGQQNYGYTF.

The chain employs TRBV7-8 and TRBJ2-1; D remains ambiguous. There are 17 residues in the CDR3. The germline V and J ends were trimmed by 1 base and 6 bases, with 19 bases remaining between them. Looked up from germline, CDR1 is SGHVS and CDR2 is FQNEAQ. The CDR3 reads CASSLVFVGSSGNEQFF. CDR3 nucleotide sequence: TGTGCCAGCAGCTTAGTTTTTGTGGGTTCGTCTGGCAATGAGCAGTTCTTC. The full variable domain, in which reference TRBV7-8 and TRBJ2-1 provide the parts outside the CDR3, is GAGVSQSPRYKVAKRGQDVALRCDPISGHVSLFWYQQALGQGPEFLTYFQNEAQLDKSGLPSDRFFAERPEGSVSTLKIQRTQQEDSAVYLCASSLVFVGSSGNEQFFGPGTRLTVL.

The chain carries TRBV12-3 or TRBV12-4 and TRBJ1-1, with D perhaps matching TRBD1 (5 bases). V shed 3 bases and J shed 3 bases, with 20 bases lying between them. The length of the CDR3 is 17 residues. The CDR3 DNA reads as TGTGCCAGCAGTTTTAGAGTGGGACCCCAGGTAGACACTGAAGCTTTCTTT. It encodes CASSFRVGPQVDTEAFF.

This clonotype has ten or more counts. The gene calls are TRBV7-2 and TRBJ1-4; D is uncertain. The CDR3 totals 15 residues. V shed 2 bases and J shed 8 bases, with 15 bases lying between them. Looked up from germline, CDR1 is SGHTA and CDR2 is FQGNSA. The CDR3 is CASSLSSGGREKLFF. CDR3 coding DNA: TGTGCCAGCAGCTTAAGTTCAGGAGGTCGAGAAAAACTGTTTTTT. The full variable domain, completed using reference TRBV7-2 and TRBJ1-4, is GAGVSQSPSNKVTEKGKDVELRCDPISGHTALYWYRQSLGQGLEFLIYFQGNSAPDKSGLPSDRFSAERTGGSVSTLTIQRTQQEDSAVYLCASSLSSGGREKLFFGSGTQLSVL.

This clonotype occurred many times. The chain is built from TRBV7-3 and TRBJ1-6, with D unclear. CDR3 length: 12 residues. V was cut by 2 bases and J by 5 bases, with 1 base left in between. The germline CDR1 and CDR2 sequences are SGHTA and FQGTGA. The CDR3 DNA sequence: TGTGCCAGCAGCTTAGATAATTCACCCCTCCACTTT. As protein: CASSLDNSPLHF.

The V and J genes are TRBV7-6 and TRBJ2-2; D could derive from TRBD1 or TRBD2 (5 bases each). This CDR3 has 11 amino acids. Germline loops: CDR1 SGHVS, CDR2 FNYEAQ. CDR3 in DNA: TGTGCTAGCTCCGAGGGGTACGAGCTGTTTTTT. As protein: CASSEGYELFF.

The rearrangement joins TRBV14 to TRBJ2-2, with 13 bases identical to TRBD2. Germline loops: CDR1 SGHDN, CDR2 FVKESK. The CDR3 runs 18 residues. J lost 1 base, V lost 2 bases, and 4 bases had no gene match. The CDR3 nucleotides are TGTGCCAGCAGCCAATTCAGGACTAGCGGGAGGAACACCGGGGAGCTGTTTTTT. Translated: CASSQFRTSGRNTGELFF.

CDR3 DNA sequence: TGTGCCAGCAGCCAAGATAGGCCAGCGGGACAAGAGACCCAGTACTTC. The encoded protein is CASSQDRPAGQETQYF. The gene calls are TRBV14 and TRBJ2-5, with 7 bases that match TRBD2. The CDR3 loop spans 16 amino acids. V was clipped by 0 bases and J by 2 bases; unmatched bases: 6. Germline V CDR1 and CDR2: SGHDN, FVKESK.

A note on this clonotype: At one of its ends the junction is not consistent with the germline gene, which may arise from a read error. The rearrangement joins TRBV6-8 to TRBJ1-5; D remains ambiguous. CDR1 MNHGY and CDR2 SAAAGT come from the germline V gene. CDR3 length: 16 amino acids. CDR3 DNA sequence: TGTGCCAGCAGTCACTCTACAACGGGTGCTAATCAGCCCCAGCATTTT. Translation: CASSHSTTGANQPQHF.

This clonotype was picked up a small number of times. The genes are TRBV14 and TRBJ2-5; D is uncertain. The CDR3 sequence is 14 residues long. Deletions cut 4 bases from V and 4 bases from J, with 13 bases between. The germline V gene has CDR1 SGHDN and CDR2 FVKESK. This chain's CDR3 is CASSPVGLGETQYF. In nucleotides, the CDR3 is TGTGCCAGCAGCCCCGTCGGGCTAGGAGAGACCCAGTACTTC.

The chain employs TRBV6-1 and TRBJ1-5; D unclear. The V end lost 0 bases, the J end lost 6 bases, and 6 bases lay between the germline ends. The CDR3 sequence is 13 residues long. CDR1 and CDR2 from the germline V gene are MNHNS and SASEGT. The DNA of the CDR3 is TGTGCCAGCAGTGAAGCTTCTGGTCAGCCCCAGCATTTT. The encoded protein is CASSEASGQPQHF.

Many counts were recorded for this clonotype. The rearrangement joins TRBV7-2 to TRBJ1-5; TRBD1 is a possible D gene (5 bases). Trimming removed 6 bases at V and 2 bases at J, with 14 bases between. The V gene's germline CDR1 is SGHTA and CDR2 FQGNSA. This CDR3 comprises 15 residues. CDR3 sequence (DNA): TGTGCCAGCAGTCAATCCGGGACGGGCAATCAGCCCCAGCATTTT. It encodes CASSQSGTGNQPQHF.

The chain uses TRBV28 and TRBJ2-5; D is unclear. The germline V gene has CDR1 MDHEN and CDR2 SYDVKM. The CDR3 has 14 residues. The CDR3 is CGAKGGNLQETQYF. CDR3 sequence (DNA): TGTGGCGCGAAGGGCGGAAATCTCCAAGAGACCCAGTACTTC.